The entry that follows covers one T cell receptor beta chain sequence. Its antigen remains unknown. The data are from a study of identical twins. General study findings and limits: Low generation-probability sequences were in excess among twin-shared out-of-frame alpha sequences. Abundant beta clonotypes from cord blood had fewer insertions, unlike memory repertoires, which showed none. There is a chance that invariant MAIT and iNKT cells partially muddied zero-insertion analyses.

Addition of a universal primer site occurred through template switching, and cDNA carried unique molecular identifiers. Each CDR3 protein is one row after TCRdb ran MiXCR on the 5' RACE reads. The sample shows around 470,000 distinct CDR3 sequences, around 14% of them seen only once. After removal of 6 bases from V and 4 bases from J, the junction contained 4 bases not matched to a gene. CDR3 length equals 13 residues. The V gene's germline CDR1 is DFQATT and CDR2 SNEGSKA (reference sequence). The data were also submitted as part of a second study, on yellow fever vaccine responses in identical twins.

The sequence derives from a woman aged 18-35 years in good health. V gene TRBV20-1 combines with J gene TRBJ2-3, with 10 bases aligning to TRBD1. Sequencing was performed on CD4+ T cells sorted from blood. The DNA of the CDR3 is TGCAGTGCGCGACAGGGGGCCCCAGATACGCAGTATTTT. Translated, it gives CSARQGAPDTQYF.